The 12 T cell receptor beta chains presented below share a single source sample, sequenced in a study of vaccination effects on CD4 cells after COVID-19. ViraFEST used viral peptide pools to expand antigen-specific CD4+ T cells before sequencing. Culture lasted about 11 days before CD4+ T cell isolation. Nobody among the vaccine recipients had prior SARS-CoV-2 infection (nucleocapsid antibodies were negative). The method was immunoSEQ multiplex PCR; TCRdb's version includes in-frame clones alone and lacks a portion of them. The data contain around 25,000 clones, 76% of them singletons. These receptors have no known antigen. The sequencing here drew on CD4+ T cells from PBMCs cultured with HCoV-NL63 spike peptides, taken before COVID-19 vaccination. The source is a human donor who received a COVID-19 vaccine.

The chain joins TRBV2 to TRBJ1-3; no definite D call. The CDR3 covers 16 residues. From germline, CDR1 is SNHLY and CDR2 FYNNEI. V was cut by 4 bases and J by 1 base, with 14 bases left in between. Written as DNA, the CDR3 is TGTGCCAGCAGTGCTCTAGAGGGTCTTTCTGGAAACACCATATATTTT. This gives the protein CASSALEGLSGNTIYF. The variable domain in full, completed from reference TRBV2 and TRBJ1-3, reads EPEVTQTPSHQVTQMGQEVILRCVPISNHLYFYWYRQILGQKVEFLVSFYNNEISEKSEIFDDQFSVERPDGSNFTLKIRSTKLEDSAMYFCASSALEGLSGNTIYFGEGSWLTVV.

This chain joins TRBV5-1 and TRBJ2-5, with D hard to call. Germline V CDR1 and CDR2: SGHRS, YFSETQ. The CDR3 spans 11 residues. V was clipped by 0 bases and J by 3 bases, with 0 bases between them. CDR3 loop: CASSLEETQYF. The CDR3 DNA reads TGCGCCAGCAGCTTGGAAGAGACCCAGTACTTC.

The genes are TRBV6-6 and TRBJ2-1; 10 positions match TRBD1. Germline values: CDR1 MNHNY, CDR2 SVGAGI (reference sequence). With 6 bases clipped from V and 0 bases from J, the junction kept 11 bases outside the gene matches. This CDR3 is built from 18 residues. CDR3 nucleotides: TGTGCCAGCAGCCGACCCCGGGACAGGGGTAGCTCCTACAATGAGCAGTTCTTC. This codes for CASSRPRDRGSSYNEQFF.

The chain couples TRBV9 to TRBJ2-2; 8 bases match TRBD1. The CDR3 length is 15 residues. The germline V gene encodes CDR1 SGDLS and CDR2 YYNGEE. The V and J ends lost 2 bases and 5 bases, in that order; junction bases with no gene match: 5. The CDR3 sequence is CASSVAGGVTGELFF. The CDR3 nucleotides read TGTGCCAGCAGCGTGGCAGGGGGCGTAACCGGGGAGCTGTTTTTT. Full variable domain (rest looked up from reference TRBV9 and TRBJ2-2): DSGVTQTPKHLITATGQRVTLRCSPRSGDLSVYWYQQSLDQGLQFLIQYYNGEERAKGNILERFSAQQFPDLHSELNLSSLELGDSALYFCASSVAGGVTGELFFGEGSRLTVL.

The genes are TRBV7-2 and TRBJ2-3; TRBD2 is a possible D gene (5 bases). V dropped 4 bases and J dropped 0 bases, with 11 bases sitting between them. Germline CDR1 reads SGHTA; CDR2 reads FQGNSA. This CDR3 is 15 amino acids long. The DNA for the CDR3 is TGTGCCAGCAGCTCCACTAGTGCCAGCACAGATACGCAGTATTTT. Its translation is CASSSTSASTDTQYF.

This clone was seen a few times. The chain carries TRBV11-2 and TRBJ1-2; no firm D call. This CDR3 has 13 amino acids. V lost 1 base and J lost 4, with 7 bases in between. Germline V gene sequence: CDR1 SGHAT, CDR2 FQNNGV. Here the CDR3 DNA reads TGTGCCAGCAGCTTAGGACTCTTCTATGGCTACACCTTC. Amino acids: CASSLGLFYGYTF.

This clone was counted only a few times. The sample contains more than one DNA sequence encoding this CDR3. The chain uses TRBV4-1 and TRBJ2-5; a possible D gene is TRBD1 (6 bases). Germline V gene lookup returns CDR1 MGHRA and CDR2 YSYEKL. The CDR3 length is 15 residues. V dropped 4 bases and J dropped 5 bases, with 17 bases sitting between them. CDR3 in DNA: TGCGCCAGCAGCCCTGAGGACAGCCCTCGGGAGACCCAGTACTTC. Its translation is CASSPEDSPRETQYF.

The genes are TRBV10-3 and TRBJ2-3; D unclear. CDR3 length: 15 amino acids. V gave up 4 bases and J gave up 2 bases, with 13 bases separating them. Germline assignment: CDR1 ENHRY and CDR2 SYGVKD. For the CDR3, the DNA is TGTGCCATCAGTGGGTCGGAACTCCTCACAGATACGCAGTATTTT. Translated: CAISGSELLTDTQYF.

This chain joins TRBV15 and TRBJ1-3; unclear D gene. The V end lost 8 bases, the J end lost 0 bases, and 14 bases lay between the germline ends. This CDR3 spans 15 amino acids. Germline CDR1 and CDR2: LNHNV and YYDKDF (reference sequence). In DNA, the CDR3 is TGTGCCACCGCGTTAGGGCAGTACTCTGGAAACACCATATATTTT. Translating it yields CATALGQYSGNTIYF.

The V gene is TRBV7-8, the J gene TRBJ1-5; no clear D. Germline-derived CDR1 and CDR2 are SGHVS and FQNEAQ. Trimming removed 10 bases at V and 5 bases at J, with 15 bases between. This CDR3 contains 13 residues. CDR3 in amino acids: CATAGRLDQPQHF. The CDR3 DNA follows: TGTGCCACAGCCGGACGCCTAGATCAGCCCCAGCATTTT.

The chain combines TRBV6-5 with TRBJ2-7, with D unclear. CDR1 is MNHEY and CDR2 is SVGAGI in the germline V gene. CDR3 size: 12 residues. Trimming shortened V by 10 bases and J by 6 bases, and 16 bases separated the two germline ends. The CDR3 here is CATKRVNTEQYF. As DNA, the CDR3 is TGTGCCACCAAAAGGGTTAACACCGAGCAGTACTTC.

The genes are TRBV14 and TRBJ2-5; D may be TRBD1 (6 bases). Germline V gives CDR1 SGHDN, CDR2 FVKESK. Trimming stripped 4 bases from V and 4 bases from J, with 16 bases between. This CDR3 contains 15 residues. The CDR3: CASSPLGAGAETQYF. The DNA for the CDR3 is TGTGCCAGCAGCCCGCTGGGGGCAGGGGCAGAGACCCAGTACTTC. Together with reference TRBV14 and TRBJ2-5, the CDR3 gives the full variable domain: EAGVTQFPSHSVIEKGQTVTLRCDPISGHDNLYWYRRVMGKEIKFLLHFVKESKQDESGMPNNRFLAERTGGTYSTLKVQPAELEDSGVYFCASSPLGAGAETQYFGPGTRLLVL.